This TCR beta chain derives from a study of blood T cell repertoires in COVID-19. Unmatched junction bases numbered 9, after V lost 3 bases and J lost 8 bases. The CDR3 is made up of 14 amino acids. The V gene's germline CDR1 is KGHSH and CDR2 LQKENI. Produced via immunoSEQ multiplex PCR; TCRdb's table is partial and in-frame only. The table includes 160,000 or so clones, 65% to 90% detected once. Sequenced input: peripheral blood. This chain connects TRBV18 to TRBJ1-2; 7 nucleotides line up with TRBD1. The clonotype originates from a human donor in a cohort sampled during active COVID-19. This CDR3 reads CASSPDQGGAGYTF. The CDR3, as DNA: TGTGCCAGCTCACCGGATCAGGGGGGAGCCGGCTACACCTTC.